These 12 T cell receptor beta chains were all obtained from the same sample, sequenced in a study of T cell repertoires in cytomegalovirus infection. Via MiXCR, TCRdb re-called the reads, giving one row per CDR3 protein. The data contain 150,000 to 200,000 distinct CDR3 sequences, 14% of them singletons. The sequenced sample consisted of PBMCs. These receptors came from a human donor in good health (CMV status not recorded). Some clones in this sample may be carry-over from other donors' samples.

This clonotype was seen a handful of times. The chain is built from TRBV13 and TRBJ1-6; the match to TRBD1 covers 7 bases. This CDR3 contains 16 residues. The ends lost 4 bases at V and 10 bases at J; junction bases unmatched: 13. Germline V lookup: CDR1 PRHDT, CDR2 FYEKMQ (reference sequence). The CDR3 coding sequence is TGTGCCAGCAGCTCGTTTGAAGGGGGCTATGGGTCACCCCTCCACTTT. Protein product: CASSSFEGGYGSPLHF.

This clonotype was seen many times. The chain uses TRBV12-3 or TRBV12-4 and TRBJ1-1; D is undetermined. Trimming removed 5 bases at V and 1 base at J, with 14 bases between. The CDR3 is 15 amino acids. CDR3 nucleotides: TGTGCCAGCAGTCTCCTGCTTGGGCAGAACACTGAAGCTTTCTTT. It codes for CASSLLLGQNTEAFF.

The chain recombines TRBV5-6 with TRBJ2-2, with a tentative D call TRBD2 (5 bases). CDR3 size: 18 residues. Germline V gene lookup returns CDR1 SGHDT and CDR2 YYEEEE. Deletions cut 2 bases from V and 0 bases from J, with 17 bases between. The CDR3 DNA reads TGTGCCAGCAGCTTCGACAAGGCTAGCTCTTCGAACACCGGGGAGCTGTTTTTT. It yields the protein CASSFDKASSSNTGELFF.

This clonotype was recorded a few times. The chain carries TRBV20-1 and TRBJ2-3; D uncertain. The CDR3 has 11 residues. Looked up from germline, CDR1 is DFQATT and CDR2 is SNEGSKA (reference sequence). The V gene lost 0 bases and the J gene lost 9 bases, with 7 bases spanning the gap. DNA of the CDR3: TGCAGTGCTAGAGATCAACGGACGCAGTATTTT. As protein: CSARDQRTQYF.

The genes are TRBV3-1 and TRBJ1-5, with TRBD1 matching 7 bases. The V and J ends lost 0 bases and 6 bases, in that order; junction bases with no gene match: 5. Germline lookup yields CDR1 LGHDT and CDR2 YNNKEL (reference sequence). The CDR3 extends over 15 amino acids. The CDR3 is CASSQDPQGRQPQHF. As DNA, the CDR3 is TGTGCCAGCAGCCAAGATCCACAGGGGCGTCAGCCCCAGCATTTT.

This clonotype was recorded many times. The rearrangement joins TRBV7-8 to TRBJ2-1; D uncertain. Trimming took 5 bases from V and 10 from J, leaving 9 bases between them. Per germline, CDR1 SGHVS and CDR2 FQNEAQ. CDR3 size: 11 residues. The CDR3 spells CASSPHVEQFF. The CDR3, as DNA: TGTGCCAGCAGCCCCCATGTGGAGCAGTTCTTC.

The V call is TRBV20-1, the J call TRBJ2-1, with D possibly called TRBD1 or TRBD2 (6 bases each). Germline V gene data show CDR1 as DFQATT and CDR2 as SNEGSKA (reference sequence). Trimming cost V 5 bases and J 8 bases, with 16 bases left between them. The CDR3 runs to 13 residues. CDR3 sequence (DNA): TGCAGTGCTCTCACGGGGGCAAGCTATGAGCAGTTCTTC. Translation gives CSALTGASYEQFF.

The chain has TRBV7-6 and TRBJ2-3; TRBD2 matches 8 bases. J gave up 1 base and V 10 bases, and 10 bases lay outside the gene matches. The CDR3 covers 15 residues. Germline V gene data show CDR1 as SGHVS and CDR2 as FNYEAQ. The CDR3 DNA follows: TGTGCCACATTCTCCGGGACTAGTCGCACAGATACGCAGTATTTT. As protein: CATFSGTSRTDTQYF.

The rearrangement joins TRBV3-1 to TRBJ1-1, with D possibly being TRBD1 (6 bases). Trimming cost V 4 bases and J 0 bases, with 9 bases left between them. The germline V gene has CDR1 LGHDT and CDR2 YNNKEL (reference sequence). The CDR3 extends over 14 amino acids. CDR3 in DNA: TGTGCCAGCAGCCCGACAGGCATGAACACTGAAGCTTTCTTT. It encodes CASSPTGMNTEAFF.

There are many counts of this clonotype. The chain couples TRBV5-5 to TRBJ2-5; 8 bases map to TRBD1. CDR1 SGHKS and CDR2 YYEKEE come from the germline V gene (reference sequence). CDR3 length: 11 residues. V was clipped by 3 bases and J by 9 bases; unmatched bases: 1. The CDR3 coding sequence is TGTGCCAGCAGCTGGGGACAGGCCCAGTACTTC. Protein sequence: CASSWGQAQYF. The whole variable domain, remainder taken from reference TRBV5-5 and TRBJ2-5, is DAGVTQSPTHLIKTRGQQVTLRCSPISGHKSVSWYQQVLGQGPQFIFQYYEKEERGRGNFPDRFSARQFPNYSSELNVNALLLGDSALYLCASSWGQAQYFGPGTRLLVL.

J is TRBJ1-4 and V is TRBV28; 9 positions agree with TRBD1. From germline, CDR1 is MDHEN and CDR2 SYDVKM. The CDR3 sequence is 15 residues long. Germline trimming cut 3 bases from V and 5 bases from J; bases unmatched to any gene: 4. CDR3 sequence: CASSFLGTGNEKLFF. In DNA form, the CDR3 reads TGTGCCAGCAGTTTTCTCGGGACAGGGAATGAAAAACTGTTTTTT. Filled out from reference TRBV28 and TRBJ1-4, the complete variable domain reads DVKVTQSSRYLVKRTGEKVFLECVQDMDHENMFWYRQDPGLGLRLIYFSYDVKMKEKGDIPEGYSVSREKKERFSLILESASTNQTSMYLCASSFLGTGNEKLFFGSGTQLSVL.

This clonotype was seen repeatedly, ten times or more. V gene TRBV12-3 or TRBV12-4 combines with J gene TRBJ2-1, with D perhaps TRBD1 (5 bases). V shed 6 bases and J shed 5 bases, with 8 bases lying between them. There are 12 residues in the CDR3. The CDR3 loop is CASRSTDNEQFF. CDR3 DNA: TGTGCCAGCAGATCGACAGACAATGAGCAGTTCTTC.